Shown below are 27 T cell receptor beta chains from a single sample sequenced in a study of blood T cells in healthy people across ages. The use of a sample-barcoded 5' primer and a J-beta primer mix characterized a second PCR of roughly 6 to 11 cycles. TCRdb fed the 5' RACE reads into MiXCR, producing one record per CDR3 protein. The sample yields roughly 570,000 distinct CDR3 sequences, approximately 27% seen once. The sequencing input was blood. The receptors originated from a woman between 65 and 79 years old in good health.

The chain joins TRBV7-2 to TRBJ2-6; D perhaps matches TRBD1 (6 bases). Per germline, CDR1 SGHTA and CDR2 FQGNSA. The CDR3 contains 17 residues. Trimming took off 1 base at V and 0 bases at J, with 10 bases between the two ends. This CDR3 reads CASSLGTVGSGANVLTF. The CDR3 coding sequence is TGTGCCAGCAGCTTAGGGACAGTAGGCTCTGGGGCCAACGTCCTGACTTTC.

The rearrangement joins TRBV20-1 to TRBJ1-1; possibly TRBD1 for D (5 bases). Trimming removed 3 bases at V and 2 bases at J, with 10 bases between. The CDR3 contains 13 residues. CDR1 DFQATT and CDR2 SNEGSKA come from the germline V gene (reference sequence). DNA of the CDR3: TGCAGTGCTAGTCTGCGGACAAACACTGAAGCTTTCTTT. Its protein is CSASLRTNTEAFF.

The rearrangement links TRBV18 to TRBJ1-5; a weak D match, TRBD1 (6 bases). Per germline, CDR1 KGHSH and CDR2 LQKENI. This CDR3 is built from 15 residues. The V end lost 4 bases, the J end lost 3 bases, and 13 bases lay between the germline ends. In DNA form, the CDR3 reads TGTGCCAGCTCACGTGTGTGGGGGCCCAATCAGCCCCAGCATTTT. Residues: CASSRVWGPNQPQHF.

This clonotype was seen a handful of times. The J gene is TRBJ2-3, the V gene TRBV6-5, with 8 bases that match TRBD2. This CDR3 comprises 15 residues. The V and J ends lost 4 bases and 1 base, in that order; junction bases with no gene match: 4. Germline V gene lookup returns CDR1 MNHEY and CDR2 SVGAGI. The CDR3 loop is CASSSKTSGTDTQYF. CDR3 sequence (DNA): TGTGCCAGCAGTTCTAAGACTAGCGGCACAGATACGCAGTATTTT.

This clonotype came up a few times. J is TRBJ1-3 and V is TRBV20-1, with D uncertain. The CDR3 is made up of 14 amino acids. The germline V gene encodes CDR1 DFQATT and CDR2 SNEGSKA (reference sequence). V was clipped by 5 bases and J by 0 bases, with 11 bases between them. The CDR3 is CSASGVSSGNTIYF. CDR3 bases: TGCAGTGCTTCGGGCGTGAGCTCTGGAAACACCATATATTTT.

V is TRBV7-9 and J is TRBJ1-1; 7 nucleotides match TRBD1. Germline CDR1 reads SEHNR; CDR2 reads FQNEAQ (reference sequence). The CDR3 runs 13 residues. Trimming at V came to 5 bases and at J to 5 bases, leaving 5 bases not matched to a gene. The DNA of the CDR3 is TGTGCCAGCAGCCCACAGGGACAGACTGAAGCTTTCTTT. As protein: CASSPQGQTEAFF.

This clonotype was recorded a few times. The junction differs from germline at one of its ends, possibly a read error. The chain recombines TRBV4-3 with TRBJ2-3, with 8 bases lining up with TRBD1. This CDR3 comprises 16 residues. Germline CDR1 reads LGHNA; CDR2 reads YSLEER. The CDR3 nucleotides read TGCGCCAGCAGCCCTTTAAAAGGACAGGGACCAGATACACAGTATTTT. As protein: CASSPLKGQGPDTQYF.

This rearrangement joins TRBV7-2 to TRBJ2-2; possible D gene TRBD1, 5 bases. In germline, CDR1 is SGHTA, CDR2 FQGNSA. This CDR3 comprises 15 residues. V lost 6 bases, J lost 3 bases, and 14 bases lay in between. The CDR3 reads CASSPTAGYTGELFF. In nucleotides, the CDR3 is TGTGCCAGCAGTCCGACAGCAGGGTACACCGGGGAGCTGTTTTTT.

In this sample, this clonotype turned up many times. The V and J genes are TRBV3-1 and TRBJ2-2; D not resolved. The CDR3 loop spans 11 amino acids. V was pared by 1 base and J by 6 bases, with 0 bases between. Germline assignment: CDR1 LGHDT and CDR2 YNNKEL (reference sequence). DNA of the CDR3: TGTGCCAGCAGCCAAGCCGGGGAGCTGTTTTTT. Its protein product is CASSQAGELFF.

This chain links TRBV5-1 with TRBJ1-2; perhaps TRBD1 as D (5 bases). The V and J ends lost 0 bases and 7 bases respectively, with 10 bases between them. Germline V gene lookup returns CDR1 SGHRS and CDR2 YFSETQ. The CDR3 extends over 13 amino acids. The CDR3 reads CASSLGTTRGYTF. CDR3 DNA: TGCGCCAGCAGCTTGGGGACAACGCGTGGCTACACCTTC.

J is TRBJ1-2 and V is TRBV6-5; tentative D call: TRBD1 (5 bases). With 6 bases removed from V and 7 bases from J, the gap between germline ends came to 21 bases. This CDR3 region has 15 residues. CDR1 is MNHEY, CDR2 SVGAGI, per germline. CDR3 sequence: CASRTGTLRTGGYTF. DNA for the CDR3: TGTGCCAGCAGAACCGGGACCCTCCGTACCGGTGGCTACACCTTC.

The chain employs TRBV7-9 and TRBJ1-2; D gene unclear. The CDR3 is 15 amino acids. Trimming removed 0 bases at V and 4 bases at J, with 12 bases between. Germline V gene lookup returns CDR1 SEHNR and CDR2 FQNEAQ (reference sequence). The CDR3 sequence is CASSLASASIYGYTF. The CDR3 DNA sequence: TGTGCCAGCAGCTTAGCTTCCGCAAGCATCTATGGCTACACCTTC.

This clonotype was detected only a few times. The chain has TRBV2 and TRBJ1-2, with 12 bases matching TRBD1. CDR3 length: 19 residues. Germline V gene lookup returns CDR1 SNHLY and CDR2 FYNNEI. J was trimmed by 2 bases and V by 4 bases; bases with no gene match: 14. The CDR3 region is CASSGRGTGGGLRNYGYTF. In DNA form, the CDR3 reads TGTGCCAGCAGTGGTCGGGGGACAGGGGGCGGGTTAAGGAACTATGGCTACACCTTC.

This clonotype was recorded a few times. This chain uses TRBV6-1 with TRBJ1-2, with TRBD1 as a possible D gene (5 bases). The CDR3 runs 17 residues. The germline V and J ends were trimmed by 5 bases and 5 bases, with 24 bases remaining between them. Per germline, CDR1 MNHNS and CDR2 SASEGT. CDR3 bases: TGTGCCAGCAGTCCTGGGGGAGGGAAGGGCTTCGAATATGGCTACACCTTC. It specifies CASSPGGGKGFEYGYTF.

The DNA of the CDR3 is TGTGCCAGCAGCCCATCTGGTATAGCCGAAAAACTGTTTTTT. It translates to CASSPSGIAEKLFF. The V gene is TRBV7-9, the J gene TRBJ1-4; D gene ambiguous. The CDR3 is 14 amino acids. V was shortened by 5 bases and J by 8 bases, with 15 bases between the two germline ends. Looked up from germline, CDR1 is SEHNR and CDR2 is FQNEAQ (reference sequence).

The CDR3 DNA reads as TGTGCCAGCGAGCAGCGTGGCTACGGAGGGGAGACCCAGTACTTC. Translating it yields CASEQRGYGGETQYF. V and J are TRBV3-1 and TRBJ2-5, with a possible D match to TRBD2 (6 bases). The CDR3 is 15 amino acids. V shed 8 bases and J shed 5 bases, with 21 bases lying between them. Germline lookup yields CDR1 LGHDT and CDR2 YNNKEL (reference sequence).

This chain's CDR3 is CSPGRDRPHEQYF. Written as DNA, the CDR3 is TGCAGCCCCGGCCGGGACAGGCCTCACGAGCAGTACTTC. V and J are TRBV29-1 and TRBJ2-7, with 8 bases that match TRBD1. Trimming cost V 8 bases and J 5 bases; bases outside gene matches: 11. Germline V CDR1 and CDR2: SQVTM, ANQGSEA. CDR3 length: 13 residues.

This clonotype was seen a few times. The chain recombines TRBV4-3 with TRBJ2-3; no clear D gene. V was pared by 0 bases and J by 0 bases, with 10 bases between. This CDR3 comprises 16 residues. Germline V lookup: CDR1 LGHNA, CDR2 YSLEER. DNA of the CDR3: TGCGCCAGCAGCCAAGATCTCCGCTTTAGCACAGATACGCAGTATTTT. Translating it yields CASSQDLRFSTDTQYF.

This sequence joins TRBV5-1 and TRBJ1-2, with D maybe TRBD1 (5 bases). V gave up 0 bases and J gave up 9 bases, with 12 bases separating them. The CDR3 covers 13 residues. Germline-derived CDR1 and CDR2 are SGHRS and YFSETQ. CDR3 region: CASSLEGVFSYTF. In DNA, the CDR3 is TGCGCCAGCAGCTTGGAAGGGGTGTTCAGCTACACCTTC.

The V gene is TRBV5-1, the J gene TRBJ2-7, with TRBD1 as a possible D gene (5 bases). Looked up from germline, CDR1 is SGHRS and CDR2 is YFSETQ. Trimming shortened V by 0 bases and J by 7 bases, and 14 bases separated the two germline ends. The CDR3 spans 14 residues. The CDR3 sequence: CASSLVGALGEQYF. The CDR3 bases are TGCGCCAGCAGCTTGGTTGGGGCCTTGGGGGAGCAGTACTTC.

The chain is built from TRBV11-2 and TRBJ2-1, with D perhaps matching TRBD2 (6 bases). The CDR3 runs to 14 residues. CDR1 SGHAT and CDR2 FQNNGV come from the germline V gene. With 1 base removed from V and 9 bases from J, the gap between germline ends came to 13 bases. This chain's CDR3 is CASSLGRYGGEQFF. The CDR3, as DNA: TGTGCCAGCAGCTTAGGGCGGTACGGGGGTGAGCAGTTCTTC.

This clonotype occurred a few times. CDR3 coding DNA: TGTGCCAGCAGTGAACCGGGACAGGGTAGTTTTGAAGCTTTCTTT. This translates into CASSEPGQGSFEAFF. The chain combines TRBV25-1 with TRBJ1-1; 9 nucleotides match TRBD1. The CDR3 length is 15 residues. The V gene end was trimmed by 2 bases and the J gene end by 7 bases; junction bases not matched to a gene: 8. CDR1 and CDR2 (germline): MGHDK, SYGVNS.

The chain couples TRBV7-2 to TRBJ2-5, with 10 nucleotides matching TRBD2. Germline trimming cut 3 bases from V and 0 bases from J; bases unmatched to any gene: 7. Germline CDR1 is SGHTA and CDR2 is FQGNSA. The CDR3 has 17 amino acids. CDR3 sequence (DNA): TGTGCCAGCAGCTTGGCTAGCGGGGGTCTATACCAAGAGACCCAGTACTTC. Protein: CASSLASGGLYQETQYF.

This clonotype was counted a few times. J is TRBJ2-4 and V is TRBV12-3 or TRBV12-4; unclear D gene. This CDR3 contains 13 residues. V lost 3 bases, J lost 3 bases, and 6 bases lay in between. The CDR3 protein is CASSFGYKNIQYF. The CDR3 DNA reads TGTGCCAGCAGTTTTGGCTACAAAAACATTCAGTACTTC.

The V call is TRBV7-2, the J call TRBJ1-1; D is unresolved. V was shortened by 5 bases and J by 7 bases, with 11 bases between the two germline ends. Germline V gene lookup returns CDR1 SGHTA and CDR2 FQGNSA. The length of the CDR3 is 12 residues. CDR3 DNA sequence: TGTGCCAGCAGCCTAAATCGTAATGAAGCTTTCTTT. It translates to CASSLNRNEAFF.

In this sample, this clonotype turned up a few times. The chain joins TRBV3-1 to TRBJ2-5, with D hard to call. The end of the DNA aligns better with TRBJ2-1, so the J call may be wrong. This CDR3 is built from 13 residues. Germline CDR1 LGHDT, CDR2 YNNKEL (reference sequence). CDR3 nucleotide sequence: TGTGCCAGCAGCCAAGATAGAAGTTATGAGCAGTTCTTC. Translating it yields CASSQDRSYEQFF.

This clonotype was seen more than once but under ten times. The chain employs TRBV30 and TRBJ2-1, with unresolved D. The CDR3 runs 15 residues. Trimming removed 0 bases from V and 9 bases from J, with 18 bases in between. Looked up from germline, CDR1 is GTSNPN and CDR2 is SVGIG (reference sequence). The CDR3 sequence: CAWSVPVSLQVEQFF. The CDR3 DNA reads TGTGCCTGGAGTGTTCCGGTCAGTCTACAAGTTGAGCAGTTCTTC.